These T cell receptor beta chains were read from a single sample in a study of sequential checkpoint blockade in melanoma. The data were produced by immunoSEQ multiplex PCR, yet TCRdb's version contains in-frame clones alone and is incomplete. The table lists approximately 12,000 clones, over 75% of them singletons. This specimen was CD8+ T cells sorted from blood (inferred from file names), taken from a patient given nivolumab and ipilimumab in sequence. The source of these receptors is a human donor with melanoma. Each CDR3 is given with its conserved first and last residue. D genes are given only for firm matches. The size of a clone is reported for some rows only, either as once, few or many, or as a class for expanded clones.

d_gene,v_gene,j_gene,abundance,CDR3aa,CDR3nt
-,TRBV4-1,TRBJ2-5,-,CASSQIAAGETQYF,TGCGCCAGCAGCCAAATAGCGGCCGGGGAGACCCAGTACTTC
-,TRBV7-8,TRBJ2-7,-,CASSLPTDFTSYEQYF,TGTGCCAGCAGCTTACCGACGGACTTTACCTCCTACGAGCAGTACTTC
-,TRBV10-2,TRBJ1-4,-,CASSPTLSGEKLFF,TGCGCCAGCAGCCCAACCCTCTCAGGTGAAAAACTGTTTTTT
TRBD1,TRBV28,TRBJ1-5,few,CASRGGTGYQPQHF,TGTGCCAGCAGGGGCGGGACAGGGTATCAGCCCCAGCATTTT
-,TRBV27,TRBJ2-2,-,CASSSYGGELFF,TGTGCCAGCAGTTCCTATGGCGGGGAGCTGTTTTTT
-,TRBV4-1,TRBJ2-3,-,CASSPRRDSTDTQYF,TGCGCCAGCAGCCCCCGTCGGGATAGCACAGATACGCAGTATTTT
-,TRBV7-9,TRBJ2-7,-,CASSPATGGFRDEQYF,TGTGCCAGCAGCCCCGCGACAGGCGGTTTTCGGGACGAGCAGTACTTC
TRBD1,TRBV5-6,TRBJ2-7,-,CASSLNTGGGYEQYF,TGTGCCAGCAGCTTGAATACAGGGGGCGGCTACGAGCAGTACTTC
TRBD1,TRBV7-9,TRBJ1-1,-,CASSLGTGGYTEAFF,TGTGCCAGCAGTCTAGGGACAGGGGGGTACACTGAAGCTTTCTTT
-,TRBV29-1,TRBJ1-1,once,CSVLFGAEAFF,TGCAGCGTCCTGTTCGGGGCTGAAGCTTTCTTT
TRBD1,TRBV27,TRBJ2-5,-,CASSREGALQETQYF,TGTGCCAGCAGTCGTGAGGGGGCTCTCCAAGAGACCCAGTACTTC
-,TRBV19,TRBJ1-6,few,CASSFGQSLHF,TGTGCCAGTAGTTTCGGACAAAGCCTCCACTTT
-,TRBV19,TRBJ1-4,-,CASGGYEKLFF,TGTGCCAGTGGGGGGTATGAAAAACTGTTTTTT
-,TRBV29-1,TRBJ2-7,-,CSVEEGGPFYEQYF,TGCAGCGTTGAAGAGGGGGGGCCGTTCTACGAGCAGTACTTC
TRBD1,TRBV27,TRBJ2-1,-,CASSVQGNEQFF,TGTGCCAGCAGTGTACAGGGGAATGAGCAGTTCTTC
-,TRBV19,TRBJ2-1,medium-sized,CASSMGRSLNEQFF,TGTGCCAGTAGTATGGGGCGGTCGCTCAATGAGCAGTTCTTC
TRBD2,TRBV27,TRBJ2-1,-,CASSLYSGISYNEQFF,TGTGCCAGCAGTTTATATAGCGGGATTAGCTACAATGAGCAGTTCTTC
-,TRBV6-5,TRBJ2-2,-,CASSYSQGAGELFF,TGTGCCAGCAGTTACTCCCAGGGTGCCGGGGAGCTGTTTTTT
TRBD1,TRBV27,TRBJ2-7,once,CASSATGGSYEQYF,TGTGCCAGCAGTGCGACAGGGGGCTCCTACGAGCAGTACTTC
-,TRBV7-2,TRBJ1-5,-,CASSSGVFGNQPQHF,TGTGCCAGCAGTTCCGGGGTATTCGGCAATCAGCCCCAGCATTTT
TRBD2,TRBV7-6,TRBJ2-2,few,CASSFQAGGLSGGELFF,TGTGCCAGCAGCTTCCAAGCGGGGGGGCTTTCCGGCGGGGAGCTGTTTTTT
-,TRBV5-1,TRBJ2-1,-,CASSFDWSSYNEQFF,TGCGCCAGCAGCTTTGACTGGAGCTCCTACAATGAGCAGTTCTTC
-,TRBV2,TRBJ1-1,-,CASSEGWQVNTEAFF,TGTGCCAGCAGTGAAGGTTGGCAGGTGAACACTGAAGCTTTCTTT
-,TRBV6-5,TRBJ2-2,-,CASSYRTANTGELFF,TGTGCCAGCAGTTACAGGACAGCGAACACCGGGGAGCTGTTTTTT
-,TRBV28,TRBJ1-1,few,CASSFDSTEAFF,TGTGCCAGCAGTTTTGATAGCACTGAAGCTTTCTTT
-,TRBV2,TRBJ1-5,-,CASSELGRSNQPQHF,TGTGCCAGCAGTGAGTTAGGGAGGAGCAATCAGCCCCAGCATTTT
-,TRBV27,TRBJ1-1,few,CASSFSSGGRGYTEAFF,TGTGCCAGCAGTTTCTCAAGCGGGGGGAGGGGTTACACTGAAGCTTTCTTT
-,TRBV27,TRBJ2-5,few,CASSEFTGQETQYF,TGTGCCAGCAGTGAGTTTACAGGCCAAGAGACCCAGTACTTC
TRBD1,TRBV5-8,TRBJ1-5,-,CASSAGQVSNQPQHF,TGTGCCAGCAGCGCTGGACAGGTTAGCAATCAGCCCCAGCATTTT
-,TRBV27,TRBJ2-1,-,CASSFMKGGAYNEQFF,TGTGCCAGCAGTTTCATGAAAGGGGGTGCCTACAATGAGCAGTTCTTC
TRBD1,TRBV19,TRBJ1-2,-,CASNTGQGSNYGYTF,TGTGCCAGTAACACTGGACAGGGGTCAAACTATGGCTACACCTTC